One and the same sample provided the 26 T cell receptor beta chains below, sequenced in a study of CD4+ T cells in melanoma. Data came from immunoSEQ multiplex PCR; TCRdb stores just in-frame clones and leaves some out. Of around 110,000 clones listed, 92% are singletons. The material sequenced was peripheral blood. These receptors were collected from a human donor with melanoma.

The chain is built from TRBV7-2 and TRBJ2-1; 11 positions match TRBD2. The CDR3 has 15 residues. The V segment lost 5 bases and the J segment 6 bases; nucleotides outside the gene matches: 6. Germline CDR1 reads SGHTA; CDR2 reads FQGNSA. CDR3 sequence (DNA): TGTGCCAGCAGCCTCCGACTAGCGGGGTCCAATGAGCAGTTCTTC. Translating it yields CASSLRLAGSNEQFF.

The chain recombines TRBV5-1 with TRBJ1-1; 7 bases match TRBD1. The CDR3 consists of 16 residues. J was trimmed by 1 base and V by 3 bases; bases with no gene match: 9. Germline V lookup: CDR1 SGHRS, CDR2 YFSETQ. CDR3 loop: CASSSFVGDRNTEAFF. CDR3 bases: TGCGCCAGCAGCTCGTTCGTGGGGGACAGGAACACTGAAGCTTTCTTT.

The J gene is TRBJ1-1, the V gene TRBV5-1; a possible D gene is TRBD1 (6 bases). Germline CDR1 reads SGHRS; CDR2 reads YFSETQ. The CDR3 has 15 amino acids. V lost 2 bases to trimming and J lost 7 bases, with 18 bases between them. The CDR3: CASSLSTGLSVEAFF. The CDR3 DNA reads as TGCGCCAGCAGCTTATCTACAGGGTTGTCGGTTGAAGCTTTCTTT.

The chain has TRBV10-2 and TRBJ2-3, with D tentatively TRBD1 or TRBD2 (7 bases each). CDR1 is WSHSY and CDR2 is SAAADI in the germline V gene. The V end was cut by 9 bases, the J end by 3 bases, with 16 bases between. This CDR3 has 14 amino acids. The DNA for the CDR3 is TGCGCCAGTAGCAGGGGGGGGAAAACAGATACGCAGTATTTT. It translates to CASSRGGKTDTQYF.

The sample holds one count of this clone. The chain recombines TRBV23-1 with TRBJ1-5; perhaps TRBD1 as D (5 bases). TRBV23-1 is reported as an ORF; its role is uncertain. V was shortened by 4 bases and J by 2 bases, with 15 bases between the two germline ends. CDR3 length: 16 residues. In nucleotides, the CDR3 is TGCGCCAGCAGTCGTCGAGGCCGGGGGTGCAATCAGCCCCAGCATTTT. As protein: CASSRRGRGCNQPQHF.

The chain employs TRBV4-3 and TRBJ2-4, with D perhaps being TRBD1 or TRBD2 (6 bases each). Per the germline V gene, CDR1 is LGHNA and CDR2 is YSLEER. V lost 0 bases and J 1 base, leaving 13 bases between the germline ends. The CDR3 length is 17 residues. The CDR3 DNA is TGCGCCAGCAGCCAAGATACGGGGGCAGGGGCCAAAAACATTCAGTACTTC. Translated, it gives CASSQDTGAGAKNIQYF.

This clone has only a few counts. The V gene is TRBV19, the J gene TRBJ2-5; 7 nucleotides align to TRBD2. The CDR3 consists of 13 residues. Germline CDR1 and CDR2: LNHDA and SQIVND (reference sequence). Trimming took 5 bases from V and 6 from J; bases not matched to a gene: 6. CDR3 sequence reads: CASSHRGEKTQYF. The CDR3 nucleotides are TGTGCCAGTAGTCATCGGGGGGAGAAGACCCAGTACTTC.

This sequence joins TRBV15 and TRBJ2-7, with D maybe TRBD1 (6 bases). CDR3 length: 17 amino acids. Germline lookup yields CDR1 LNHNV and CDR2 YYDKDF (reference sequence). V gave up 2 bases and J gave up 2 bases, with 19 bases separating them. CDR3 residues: CATSRLGGDGRAYEQYF. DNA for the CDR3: TGTGCCACCAGCAGACTTGGGGGCGACGGTCGAGCCTACGAGCAGTACTTC.

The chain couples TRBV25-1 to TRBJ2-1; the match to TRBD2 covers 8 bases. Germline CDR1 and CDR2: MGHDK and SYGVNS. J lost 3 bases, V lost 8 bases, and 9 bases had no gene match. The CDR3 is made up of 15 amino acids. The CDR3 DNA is TGTGCCAGCGGCCGGGCGGGAGGACTCTACAATGAGCAGTTCTTC. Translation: CASGRAGGLYNEQFF.

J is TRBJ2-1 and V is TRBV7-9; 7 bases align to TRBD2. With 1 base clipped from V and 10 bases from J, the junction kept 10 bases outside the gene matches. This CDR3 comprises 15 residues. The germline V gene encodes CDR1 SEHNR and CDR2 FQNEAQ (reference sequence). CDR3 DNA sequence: TGTGCCAGCAGCTTAGGGCGGGGGACCCATTGGGAGCAGTTCTTC. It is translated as CASSLGRGTHWEQFF. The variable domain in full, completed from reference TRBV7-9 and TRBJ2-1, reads DTGVSQNPRHKITKRGQNVTFRCDPISEHNRLYWYRQTLGQGPEFLTYFQNEAQLEKSRLLSDRFSAERPKGSFSTLEIQRTEQGDSAMYLCASSLGRGTHWEQFFGPGTRLTVL.

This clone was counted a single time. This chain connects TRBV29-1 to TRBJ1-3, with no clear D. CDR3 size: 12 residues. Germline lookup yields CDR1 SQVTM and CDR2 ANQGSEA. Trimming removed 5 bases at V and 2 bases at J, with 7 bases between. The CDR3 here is CSVRTPGNTIYF. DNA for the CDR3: TGCAGCGTTCGGACGCCTGGAAACACCATATATTTT.

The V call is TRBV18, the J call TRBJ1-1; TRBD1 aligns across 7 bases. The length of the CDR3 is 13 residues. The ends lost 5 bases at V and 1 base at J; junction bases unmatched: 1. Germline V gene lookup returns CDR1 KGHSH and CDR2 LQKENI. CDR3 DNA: TGTGCCAGCTCAGGGACAGAGAACACTGAAGCTTTCTTT. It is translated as CASSGTENTEAFF.

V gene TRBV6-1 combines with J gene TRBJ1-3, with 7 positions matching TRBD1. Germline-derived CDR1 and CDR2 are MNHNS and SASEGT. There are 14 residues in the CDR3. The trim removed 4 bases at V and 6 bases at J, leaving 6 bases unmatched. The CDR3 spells CASSADRVSNTIYF. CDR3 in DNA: TGTGCCAGCAGTGCCGACAGGGTGTCAAACACCATATATTTT.

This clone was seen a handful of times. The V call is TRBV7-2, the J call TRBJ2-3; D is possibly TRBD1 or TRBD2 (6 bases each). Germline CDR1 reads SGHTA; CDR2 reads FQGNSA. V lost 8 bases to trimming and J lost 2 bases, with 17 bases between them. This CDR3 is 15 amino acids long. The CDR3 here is CASYSGQIYTDTQYF. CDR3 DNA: TGTGCCAGCTATAGCGGACAGATTTACACAGATACGCAGTATTTT.

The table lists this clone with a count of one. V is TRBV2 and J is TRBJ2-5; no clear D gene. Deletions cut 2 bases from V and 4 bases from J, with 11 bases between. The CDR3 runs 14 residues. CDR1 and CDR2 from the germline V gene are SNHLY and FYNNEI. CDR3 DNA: TGTGCCAGCAGTGAATGGTTTCGGATAGAGACCCAGTACTTC. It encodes CASSEWFRIETQYF.

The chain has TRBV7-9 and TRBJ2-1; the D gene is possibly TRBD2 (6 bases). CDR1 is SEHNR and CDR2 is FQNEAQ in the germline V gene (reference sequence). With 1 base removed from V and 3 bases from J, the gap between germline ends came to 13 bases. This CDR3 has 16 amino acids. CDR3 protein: CASSLVKRAVYNEQFF. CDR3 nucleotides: TGTGCCAGCAGCTTAGTTAAGCGGGCTGTCTACAATGAGCAGTTCTTC.

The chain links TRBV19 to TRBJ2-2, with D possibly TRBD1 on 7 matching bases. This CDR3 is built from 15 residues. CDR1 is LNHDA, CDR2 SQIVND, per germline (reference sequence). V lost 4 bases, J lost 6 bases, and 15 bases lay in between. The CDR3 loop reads CASSTQRRGAGELFF. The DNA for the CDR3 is TGTGCCAGTAGTACCCAACGCAGGGGGGCCGGGGAGCTGTTTTTT. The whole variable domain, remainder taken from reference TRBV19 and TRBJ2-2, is DGGITQSPKYLFRKEGQNVTLSCEQNLNHDAMYWYRQDPGQGLRLIYYSQIVNDFQKGDIAEGYSVSREKKESFPLTVTSAQKNPTAFYLCASSTQRRGAGELFFGEGSRLTVL.

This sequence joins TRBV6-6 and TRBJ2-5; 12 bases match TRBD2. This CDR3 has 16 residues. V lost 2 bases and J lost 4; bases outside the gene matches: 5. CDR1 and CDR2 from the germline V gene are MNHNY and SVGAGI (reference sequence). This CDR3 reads CASSYPGLAGTETQYF. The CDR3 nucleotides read TGTGCCAGCAGTTACCCAGGACTAGCGGGAACAGAGACCCAGTACTTC.

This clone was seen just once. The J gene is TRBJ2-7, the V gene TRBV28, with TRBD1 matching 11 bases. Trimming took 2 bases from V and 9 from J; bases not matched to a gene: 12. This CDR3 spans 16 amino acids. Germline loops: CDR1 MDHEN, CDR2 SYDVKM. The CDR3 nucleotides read TGTGCCAGCAGTTTAATCGGTCGGGGACAGGGGGATGCGCAGTACTTC. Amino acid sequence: CASSLIGRGQGDAQYF.

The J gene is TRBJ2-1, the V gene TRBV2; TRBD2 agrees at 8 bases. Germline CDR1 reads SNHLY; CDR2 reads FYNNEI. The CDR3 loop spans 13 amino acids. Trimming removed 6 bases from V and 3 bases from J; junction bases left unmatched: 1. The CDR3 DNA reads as TGTGCCAGCAGCGGGAGGGTCTACAATGAGCAGTTCTTC. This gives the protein CASSGRVYNEQFF.

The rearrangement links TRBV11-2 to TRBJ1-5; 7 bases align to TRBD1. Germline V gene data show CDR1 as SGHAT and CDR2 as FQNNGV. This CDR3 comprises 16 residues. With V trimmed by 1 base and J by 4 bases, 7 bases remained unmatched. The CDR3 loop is CASSLGRGQKNQPQHF. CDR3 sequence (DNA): TGTGCCAGCAGCTTAGGCCGGGGACAGAAAAATCAGCCCCAGCATTTT.

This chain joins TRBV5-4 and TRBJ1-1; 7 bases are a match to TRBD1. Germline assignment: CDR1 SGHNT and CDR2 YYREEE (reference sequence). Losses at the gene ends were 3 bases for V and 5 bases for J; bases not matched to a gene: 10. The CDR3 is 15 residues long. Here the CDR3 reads CASSSIDRQGTEAFF. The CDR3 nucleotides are TGTGCCAGCAGCTCCATCGACAGACAGGGTACTGAAGCTTTCTTT.

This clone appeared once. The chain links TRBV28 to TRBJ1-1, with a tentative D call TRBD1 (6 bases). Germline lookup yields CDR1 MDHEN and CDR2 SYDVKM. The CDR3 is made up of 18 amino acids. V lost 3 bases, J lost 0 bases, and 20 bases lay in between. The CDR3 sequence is CASSFPKGGREVNTEAFF. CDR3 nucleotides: TGTGCCAGCAGTTTCCCAAAAGGGGGGAGAGAAGTGAACACTGAAGCTTTCTTT.

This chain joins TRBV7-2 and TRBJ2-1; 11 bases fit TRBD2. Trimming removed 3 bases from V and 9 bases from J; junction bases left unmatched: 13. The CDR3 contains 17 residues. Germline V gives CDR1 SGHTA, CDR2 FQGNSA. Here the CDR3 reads CASSFVSGLAATGEQFF. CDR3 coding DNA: TGTGCCAGCAGCTTCGTATCGGGACTAGCGGCTACCGGTGAGCAGTTCTTC.

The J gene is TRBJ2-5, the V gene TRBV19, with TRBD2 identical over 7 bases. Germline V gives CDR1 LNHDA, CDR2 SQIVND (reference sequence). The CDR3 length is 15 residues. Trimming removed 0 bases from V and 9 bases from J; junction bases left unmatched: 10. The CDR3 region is CASSIDLAALGAQYF. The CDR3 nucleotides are TGTGCCAGTAGTATAGACCTAGCGGCGTTGGGGGCCCAGTACTTC.

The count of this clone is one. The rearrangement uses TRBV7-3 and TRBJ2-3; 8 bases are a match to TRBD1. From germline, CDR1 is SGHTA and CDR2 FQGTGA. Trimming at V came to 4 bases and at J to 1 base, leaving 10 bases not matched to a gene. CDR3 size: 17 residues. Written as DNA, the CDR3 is TGTGCCAGCAGCTCTAGGACAGGGTTTGTCGGCACAGATACGCAGTATTTT. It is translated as CASSSRTGFVGTDTQYF.